The text below deals with one T cell receptor (beta chain). Its antigen is not known. One end of the junction does not line up with germline, which may come from a read error. Time point described: persistent/refractory GD, antithyroid drugs over 5 years with positive TRAb. PBMC RNA was the source of the TCR library. The data belong to a study of regulatory T cells in long-lasting Graves disease. General observations from the study: Few sampled subjects may have lowered accuracy.

Arm-PCR of CDR3 regions and iRepertoire HTBI primers were the basis on which TCR beta libraries were built. TCRdb reprocessed the multiplex PCR reads with MiXCR, giving one entry per CDR3 protein. The sample lists roughly 430,000 distinct CDR3 sequences; over 20% were seen once. Germline loops: CDR1 SGDLS, CDR2 YYNGEE. The CDR3 loop spans 15 amino acids. The chain is built from TRBV9 and TRBJ2-1, with TRBD2 as a possible D gene (6 bases). The source of this sequence is a female donor with Graves disease. The specimen was peripheral blood mononuclear cells (PBMCs), collected when the disease was refractory, from a patient treated with antithyroid drugs. CDR3 DNA sequence: TGTGCTAGCAGCCCGAGTGGGGGGTTCTACAATGAGCAGTTCTTC. Residues: CASSPSGGFYNEQFF.